Each of the 28 T cell receptor beta chains below was sequenced from the same sample in a study of blood T cell repertoires in COVID-19. Generated by immunoSEQ multiplex PCR, the TCRdb table keeps only in-frame clones and is missing some. The sample has 45,000 to 50,000 clones, 88% seen once; the top ten hold around a tenth. Material for sequencing was peripheral blood. The receptors stem from a man over 45 with active COVID-19.

The chain combines TRBV24-1 with TRBJ2-1; weak D call: TRBD1 (6 bases). Trimming removed 5 bases from V and 5 bases from J, with 6 bases in between. Germline lookup yields CDR1 KGHDR and CDR2 SFDVKD. This CDR3 spans 12 amino acids. CDR3 sequence: CATSGQDNEQFF. The CDR3 DNA reads TGTGCCACCAGTGGACAGGACAATGAGCAGTTCTTC.

The table lists this clone with a few counts. The chain links TRBV7-9 to TRBJ2-7; 8 bases agree with TRBD1. This CDR3 has 15 residues. V lost 0 bases to trimming and J lost 4 bases; unmatched junction nucleotides: 5. CDR1 SEHNR and CDR2 FQNEAQ come from the germline V gene (reference sequence). For the CDR3, the DNA is TGTGCCAGCAGCTTAGCACCCCGACAGGGGTACGAGCAGTACTTC. This translates into CASSLAPRQGYEQYF.

This clone was counted only a few times. V is TRBV11-2 and J is TRBJ2-7; 10 bases map to TRBD2. The V gene's germline CDR1 is SGHAT and CDR2 FQNNGV. V shed 3 bases, J shed 3 bases, and the junction held 2 bases outside the gene matches. The CDR3 totals 14 residues. As DNA, the CDR3 is TGTGCCAGCAGCTTCCCTAGCGGGGGCTACGAGCAGTACTTC. As protein: CASSFPSGGYEQYF.

The chain employs TRBV27 and TRBJ1-6; 10 bases agree with TRBD1. The V segment lost 3 bases and the J segment 8 bases; nucleotides outside the gene matches: 1. This CDR3 region has 14 residues. CDR1 MNHEY and CDR2 SMNVEV come from the germline V gene (reference sequence). CDR3 loop: CASSLTGGHSPLHF. CDR3 DNA: TGTGCCAGCAGTTTGACAGGGGGCCATTCACCCCTCCACTTT.

V usage is TRBV9 and J usage is TRBJ1-5, with TRBD1 as a possible D gene (5 bases). From germline, CDR1 is SGDLS and CDR2 YYNGEE. The CDR3 covers 15 residues. The V end lost 0 bases, the J end lost 2 bases, and 9 bases lay between the germline ends. The CDR3 DNA follows: TGTGCCAGCAGCGTAGGGGCAGGGCGCAATCAGCCCCAGCATTTT. Encoded protein: CASSVGAGRNQPQHF.

The chain employs TRBV4-3 and TRBJ1-5; 7 nucleotides line up with TRBD1. J lost 1 base, V lost 8 bases, and 11 bases had no gene match. Germline values: CDR1 LGHNA, CDR2 YSLEER. The CDR3 spans 16 residues. DNA for the CDR3: TGCGCCAGCCCGGAGACAGGGCGGCGAAGCAATCAGCCCCAGCATTTT. This encodes CASPETGRRSNQPQHF.

The chain joins TRBV24-1 to TRBJ2-5, with no clear D. Germline CDR1 reads KGHDR; CDR2 reads SFDVKD. The CDR3 loop spans 13 amino acids. The V end lost 2 bases, the J end lost 5 bases, and 8 bases lay between the germline ends. The CDR3 is CATSDSGLETQYF. In DNA form, the CDR3 reads TGTGCCACCAGTGATTCCGGGTTGGAGACCCAGTACTTC.

The chain employs TRBV14 and TRBJ2-5, with 7 bases aligning to TRBD1. V lost 1 base, J lost 7 bases, and 6 bases stayed unmatched. The CDR3 is made up of 14 amino acids. Germline loops: CDR1 SGHDN, CDR2 FVKESK. This chain's CDR3 is CASSQGQGAGTQYF. For the CDR3, the DNA is TGTGCCAGCAGCCAAGGACAGGGTGCCGGGACCCAGTACTTC.

The V gene is TRBV7-8, the J gene TRBJ1-5; the D is unclear. Germline V gene data show CDR1 as SGHVS and CDR2 as FQNEAQ. The germline V and J ends were trimmed by 8 bases and 2 bases, with 13 bases remaining between them. This CDR3 contains 14 residues. CDR3: CASGHGRGNQPQHF. The CDR3 DNA sequence: TGTGCCAGCGGGCACGGGCGGGGCAATCAGCCCCAGCATTTT.

The CDR3 here is CASNRQGAGNIQYF. The DNA for the CDR3 is TGTGCCAGCAACCGACAGGGGGCGGGAAACATTCAGTACTTC. V and J are TRBV5-6 and TRBJ2-4, with 10 bases matching TRBD1. Losses at the gene ends were 6 bases for V and 6 bases for J; bases not matched to a gene: 6. The CDR3 totals 14 residues. Looked up from germline, CDR1 is SGHDT and CDR2 is YYEEEE.

The chain couples TRBV11-2 to TRBJ2-7; 7 bases match TRBD2. Trimming removed 5 bases from V and 0 bases from J; junction bases left unmatched: 10. Germline CDR1 SGHAT, CDR2 FQNNGV. The CDR3 is 16 amino acids. The CDR3 DNA follows: TGTGCCAGCAGCCTAGGGAGGGGACGGAGCTCCTACGAGCAGTACTTC. Encoded protein: CASSLGRGRSSYEQYF.

This clone was detected once. The rearrangement links TRBV6-5 to TRBJ2-3; 7 bases are a match to TRBD2. The junction had 6 bases not matched to a gene; V was cut back by 8 bases and J by 4 bases. The CDR3 runs to 13 residues. CDR1 and CDR2 (germline): MNHEY, SVGAGI. The CDR3 sequence is CASGLVASDTQYF. The DNA for the CDR3 is TGTGCCAGCGGACTAGTGGCCTCAGATACGCAGTATTTT.

CDR3 coding DNA: TGTGCCAGTAGTAATGACAGGGCCTACGAGCAGTACTTC. Translating gives CASSNDRAYEQYF. This rearrangement joins TRBV19 to TRBJ2-7; TRBD1 matches 7 bases. J lost 2 bases, V lost 4 bases, and 2 bases had no gene match. There are 13 residues in the CDR3. CDR1 and CDR2 (germline): LNHDA, SQIVND (reference sequence).

This clone appeared once. The J gene is TRBJ2-2, the V gene TRBV5-1; tentative D call: TRBD2 (6 bases). Per the germline V gene, CDR1 is SGHRS and CDR2 is YFSETQ. V was trimmed by 2 bases and J by 6 bases, leaving 17 bases between them. The CDR3 is 16 residues long. CDR3 coding DNA: TGCGCCAGCAGCTTTTCGGGCGGAGGAGGGGCCGGGGAGCTGTTTTTT. Translated: CASSFSGGGGAGELFF.

This chain uses TRBV11-2 with TRBJ1-1; no definite D call. The CDR3 contains 14 residues. The V gene lost 3 bases and the J gene lost 3 bases, with 11 bases spanning the gap. CDR1 SGHAT and CDR2 FQNNGV come from the germline V gene. The CDR3 spells CASSFTIHYTEAFF. The CDR3 DNA reads as TGTGCCAGCAGCTTCACTATCCACTACACTGAAGCTTTCTTT.

This chain uses TRBV19 with TRBJ2-3, with TRBD2 identical over 7 bases. Looked up from germline, CDR1 is LNHDA and CDR2 is SQIVND (reference sequence). J was trimmed by 2 bases and V by 1 base; bases with no gene match: 6. CDR3 size: 16 residues. DNA of the CDR3: TGTGCCAGTAGTATAGTCGGGCTAGCGGACACAGATACGCAGTATTTT. Encoded protein: CASSIVGLADTDTQYF.

The rearrangement uses TRBV29-1 and TRBJ2-2, with D tentatively TRBD2 (5 bases). The length of the CDR3 is 13 residues. The V and J ends lost 2 bases and 5 bases respectively, with 9 bases between them. Germline V CDR1 and CDR2: SQVTM, ANQGSEA. CDR3 protein: CSVECGGTGELFF. The CDR3 DNA reads as TGCAGCGTTGAATGCGGCGGGACCGGGGAGCTGTTTTTT.

The gene calls are TRBV5-4 and TRBJ2-5; TRBD1 is a possible D gene (6 bases). Germline-derived CDR1 and CDR2 are SGHNT and YYREEE (reference sequence). V lost 3 bases and J 2 bases, leaving 11 bases between the germline ends. This CDR3 comprises 14 residues. CDR3 sequence reads: CASSWRQAQETQYF. CDR3 nucleotide sequence: TGTGCCAGCAGCTGGCGACAGGCACAAGAGACCCAGTACTTC.

This rearrangement joins TRBV5-1 to TRBJ1-1; no reliable D call. This CDR3 is 13 amino acids long. Trimming pared 4 bases from V and 7 bases from J, leaving 14 bases between. Germline values: CDR1 SGHRS, CDR2 YFSETQ. In DNA, the CDR3 is TGCGCCAGCAGCGTGGACGTCCGGAGTGAAGCTTTCTTT. Translated: CASSVDVRSEAFF.

On this clone: Different DNA sequences within this sample yield the same CDR3. The rearrangement links TRBV5-1 to TRBJ1-1, with D possibly matching TRBD1 (6 bases). The CDR3 is 13 amino acids. The V and J ends lost 4 bases and 1 base respectively, with 8 bases between them. Germline V gene data show CDR1 as SGHRS and CDR2 as YFSETQ. The CDR3 DNA reads as TGCGCCAGCAGCCTGACAGGGAACACTGAAGCTTTCTTT. Translation gives CASSLTGNTEAFF. Filled out from reference TRBV5-1 and TRBJ1-1, the complete variable domain reads KAGVTQTPRYLIKTRGQQVTLSCSPISGHRSVSWYQQTPGQGLQFLFEYFSETQRNKGNFPGRFSGRQFSNSRSEMNVSTLELGDSALYLCASSLTGNTEAFFGQGTRLTVV.

This chain links TRBV11-2 with TRBJ2-7, with TRBD1 identical over 10 bases. This CDR3 region has 16 residues. Per germline, CDR1 SGHAT and CDR2 FQNNGV. The V segment lost 6 bases and the J segment 7 bases; nucleotides outside the gene matches: 15. The CDR3 DNA sequence: TGTGCCAGCAGACGGCCCGGACAGGGGGTTTCGAATGAGCAGTACTTC. The encoded protein is CASRRPGQGVSNEQYF.

This clone was counted a single time. The chain is built from TRBV14 and TRBJ1-4, with a possible D match to TRBD1 (6 bases). This CDR3 has 13 residues. The germline CDR1 and CDR2 sequences are SGHDN and FVKESK. V was shortened by 4 bases and J by 8 bases, with 11 bases between the two germline ends. The CDR3 bases are TGTGCCAGCAGCCGACAGGTTTACGAAAAACTGTTTTTT. It yields the protein CASSRQVYEKLFF.

This chain links TRBV3-1 (or the pseudogene TRBV3-2) with TRBJ2-1; 7 nucleotides agree with TRBD2. From germline, CDR1 is LGHDT and CDR2 YNNKEL (reference sequence). The length of the CDR3 is 16 residues. With 4 bases clipped from V and 8 bases from J, the junction kept 14 bases outside the gene matches. CDR3 DNA: TGTGCCAGCAGCCGCTCCGGGAGGTCCCCTGAGGATGAGCAGTTCTTC. Its protein product is CASSRSGRSPEDEQFF.

This clone was seen only a few times. The chain is built from TRBV5-1 and TRBJ1-2; 9 positions match TRBD1. The V gene end was trimmed by 5 bases and the J gene end by 4 bases; junction bases not matched to a gene: 6. Germline values: CDR1 SGHRS, CDR2 YFSETQ. The CDR3 extends over 14 amino acids. CDR3: CASRPTGGGYGYTF. The CDR3 DNA follows: TGCGCCAGCAGGCCTACAGGGGGCGGCTATGGCTACACCTTC.

The chain is built from TRBV7-2 and TRBJ1-2; no reliable D call. Germline CDR1 is SGHTA and CDR2 is FQGNSA. The CDR3 totals 18 residues. Trimming left V 5 bases short and J 4 bases short, with 26 bases between. Here the CDR3 reads CASSPTTAIGTSRYGYTF. The CDR3 DNA reads TGTGCCAGCAGCCCCACCACCGCGATTGGTACGAGTCGCTATGGCTACACCTTC.

The V call is TRBV11-1, the J call TRBJ2-6; D possibly corresponds to TRBD1 (5 bases). Germline V gene data show CDR1 as SGHAT and CDR2 as FQDESV (reference sequence). V shed 3 bases and J shed 1 base, with 10 bases lying between them. The CDR3 runs 16 residues. The CDR3 region has the DNA TGTGCCAGCAGCTTGTTCGACAGTTCTGGGGCCAACGTCCTGACTTTC. The encoded protein is CASSLFDSSGANVLTF.

This chain joins TRBV7-2 and TRBJ2-2; TRBD2 might be the D (5 bases). The CDR3 spans 16 residues. In germline, CDR1 is SGHTA, CDR2 FQGNSA. Between the trimmed V and J ends, which lost 5 bases and 3 bases, there was a span of 16 bases. CDR3 loop: CASSPFPRGDTGELFF. CDR3 DNA: TGTGCCAGCAGCCCCTTCCCCCGGGGAGACACCGGGGAGCTGTTTTTT.

This rearrangement joins TRBV28 to TRBJ1-1; D gene ambiguous. Germline loops: CDR1 MDHEN, CDR2 SYDVKM. Trimming took off 4 bases at V and 5 bases at J, with 11 bases between the two ends. The CDR3 covers 13 residues. CDR3 sequence reads: CASSSGVRTEAFF. CDR3 bases: TGTGCCAGCAGTTCCGGGGTGAGAACTGAAGCTTTCTTT.